The sequence of this T cell receptor beta chain was determined in a study of beta chain features in type 1 diabetes. Points from the study as a whole: Significant though moderate, a shortening of TCRB CDR3s appeared in all four CD4+ subsets of Type 1 diabetes patients.

The CDR3 spans 13 residues. The V and J ends lost 2 bases and 3 bases respectively, with 7 bases between them. CDR1 and CDR2 from the germline V gene are SGHTA and FQGTGA. Expressed TCRB transcripts were sequenced because the entire RNA isolate underwent reverse transcription. Naive, central memory and regulatory T cell samples yielded about 3.57 million reads on average. Some clones are missing from TCRdb's copy, which holds only in-frame ones; the method was immunoSEQ multiplex PCR. Found here are some 160,000 clones, around 8% of them singletons; the top ten hold approximately 0.54%. For this clone: What it binds is not known.

This chain joins TRBV7-3 and TRBJ1-1, with a tentative D call TRBD1 (5 bases). Specimen: central memory CD4+ T cells from blood. The TCR comes from a woman younger than 30 with type 1 diabetes. In DNA form, the CDR3 reads TGTGCCAGCAGCTTATGGGGGGACACTGAAGCTTTCTTT. The encoded protein is CASSLWGDTEAFF.